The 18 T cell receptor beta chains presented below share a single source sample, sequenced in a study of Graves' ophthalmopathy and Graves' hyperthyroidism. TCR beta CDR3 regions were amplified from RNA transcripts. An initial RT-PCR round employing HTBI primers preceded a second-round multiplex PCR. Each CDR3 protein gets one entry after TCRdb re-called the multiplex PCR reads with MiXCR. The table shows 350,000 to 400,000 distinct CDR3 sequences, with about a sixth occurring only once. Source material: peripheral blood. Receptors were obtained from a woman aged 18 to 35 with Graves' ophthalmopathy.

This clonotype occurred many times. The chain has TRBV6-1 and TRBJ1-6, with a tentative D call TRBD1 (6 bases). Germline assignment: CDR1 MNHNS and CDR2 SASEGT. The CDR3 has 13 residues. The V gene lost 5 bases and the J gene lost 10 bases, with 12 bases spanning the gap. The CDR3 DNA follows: TGTGCCAGCAGTCACAGGGCTGACTCACCCCTCCACTTT. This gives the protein CASSHRADSPLHF.

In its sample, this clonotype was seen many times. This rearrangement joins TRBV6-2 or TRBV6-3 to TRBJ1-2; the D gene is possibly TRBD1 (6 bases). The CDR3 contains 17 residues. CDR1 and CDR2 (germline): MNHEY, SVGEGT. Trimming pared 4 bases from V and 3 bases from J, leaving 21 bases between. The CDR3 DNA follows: TGTGCCAGCAGTTCGAGTCATCCACAGGGAAGCGACTATGGCTACACCTTC. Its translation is CASSSSHPQGSDYGYTF.

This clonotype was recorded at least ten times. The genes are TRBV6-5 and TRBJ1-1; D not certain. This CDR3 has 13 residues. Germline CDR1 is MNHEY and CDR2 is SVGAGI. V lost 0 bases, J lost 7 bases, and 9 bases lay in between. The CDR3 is CASSYSRGVEAFF. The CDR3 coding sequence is TGTGCCAGCAGTTACTCGAGAGGAGTTGAAGCTTTCTTT.

This chain's CDR3 is CASVEWEGANTGELFF. The CDR3 bases are TGTGCCAGTGTTGAGTGGGAGGGGGCGAACACCGGGGAGCTGTTTTTT. This sequence joins TRBV19 and TRBJ2-2, with D tentatively TRBD2 (7 bases). The V and J ends lost 8 bases and 0 bases respectively, with 16 bases between them. CDR3 length: 16 residues. Germline-derived CDR1 and CDR2 are LNHDA and SQIVND (reference sequence).

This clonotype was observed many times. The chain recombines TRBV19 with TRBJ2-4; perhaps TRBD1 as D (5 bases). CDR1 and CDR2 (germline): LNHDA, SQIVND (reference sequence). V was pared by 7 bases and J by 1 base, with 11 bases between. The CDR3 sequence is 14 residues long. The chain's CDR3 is CASTLRGAKNIQYF. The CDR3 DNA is TGTGCCAGTACCCTAAGGGGTGCCAAAAACATTCAGTACTTC.

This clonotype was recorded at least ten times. The CDR3 is CASSELYGTDYGYTF. The DNA for the CDR3 is TGTGCCAGCAGCGAACTCTACGGGACGGACTATGGCTACACCTTC. The chain couples TRBV2 to TRBJ1-2; weak D call: TRBD1 (5 bases). Per the germline V gene, CDR1 is SNHLY and CDR2 is FYNNEI. The CDR3 extends over 15 amino acids. V was trimmed by 6 bases and J by 3 bases, leaving 17 bases between them.

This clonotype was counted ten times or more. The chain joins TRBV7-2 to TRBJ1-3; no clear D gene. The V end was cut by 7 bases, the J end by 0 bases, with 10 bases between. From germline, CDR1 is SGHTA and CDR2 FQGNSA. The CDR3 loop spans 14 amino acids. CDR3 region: CASNPGSSGNTIYF. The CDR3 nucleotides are TGTGCCAGCAACCCCGGCAGCTCTGGAAACACCATATATTTT.

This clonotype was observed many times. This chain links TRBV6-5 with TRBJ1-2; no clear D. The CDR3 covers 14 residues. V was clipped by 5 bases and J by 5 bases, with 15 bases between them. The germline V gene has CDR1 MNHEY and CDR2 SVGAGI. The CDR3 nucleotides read TGTGCCAGCAGTCGGACGGAGGCGTCTTATGGCTACACCTTC. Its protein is CASSRTEASYGYTF.

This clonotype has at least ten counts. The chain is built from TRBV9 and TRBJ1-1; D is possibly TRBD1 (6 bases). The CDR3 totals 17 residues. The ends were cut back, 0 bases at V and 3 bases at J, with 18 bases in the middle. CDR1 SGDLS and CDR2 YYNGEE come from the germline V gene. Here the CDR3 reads CASSVGLQGYQDTEAFF. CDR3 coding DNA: TGTGCCAGCAGCGTAGGACTACAGGGCTACCAGGACACTGAAGCTTTCTTT.

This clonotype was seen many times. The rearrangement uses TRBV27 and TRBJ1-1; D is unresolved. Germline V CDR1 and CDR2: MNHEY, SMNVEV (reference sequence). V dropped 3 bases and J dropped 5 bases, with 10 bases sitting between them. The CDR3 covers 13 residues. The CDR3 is CASSFARPTEAFF. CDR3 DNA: TGTGCCAGCAGTTTCGCCCGACCTACTGAAGCTTTCTTT.

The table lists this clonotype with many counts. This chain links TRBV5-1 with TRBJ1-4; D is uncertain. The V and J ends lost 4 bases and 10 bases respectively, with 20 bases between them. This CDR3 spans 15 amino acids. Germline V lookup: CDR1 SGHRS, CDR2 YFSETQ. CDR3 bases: TGCGCCAGCAGCCCCGAATGGGCCCCAACGGGAAAACTGTTTTTT. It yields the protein CASSPEWAPTGKLFF.

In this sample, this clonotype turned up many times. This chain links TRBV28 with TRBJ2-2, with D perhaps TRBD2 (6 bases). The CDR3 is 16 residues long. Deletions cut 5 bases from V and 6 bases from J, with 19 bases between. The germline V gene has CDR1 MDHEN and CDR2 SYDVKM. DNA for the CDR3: TGTGCCAGCAGTCTAGGGTTTTCGGGGGAGGCCGGGGAGCTGTTTTTT. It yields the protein CASSLGFSGEAGELFF.

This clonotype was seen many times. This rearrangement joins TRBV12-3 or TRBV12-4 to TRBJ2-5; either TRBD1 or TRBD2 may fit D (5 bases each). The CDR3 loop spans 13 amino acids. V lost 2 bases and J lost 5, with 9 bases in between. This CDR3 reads CASSLQGEETQYF. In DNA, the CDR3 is TGTGCCAGCAGTTTACAGGGAGAGGAGACCCAGTACTTC.

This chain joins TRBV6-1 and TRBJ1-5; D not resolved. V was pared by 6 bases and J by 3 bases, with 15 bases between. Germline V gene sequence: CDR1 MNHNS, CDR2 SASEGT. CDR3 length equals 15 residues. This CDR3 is CASSRALVYNQPQHF. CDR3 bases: TGTGCCAGCAGCCGGGCCCTTGTCTACAATCAGCCCCAGCATTTT.

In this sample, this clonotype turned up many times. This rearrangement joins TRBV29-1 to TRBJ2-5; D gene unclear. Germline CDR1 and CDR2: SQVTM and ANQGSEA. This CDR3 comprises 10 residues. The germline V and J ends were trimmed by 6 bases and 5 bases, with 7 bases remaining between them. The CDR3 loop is CSVARETQYF. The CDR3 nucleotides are TGCAGCGTGGCGAGGGAGACCCAGTACTTC.

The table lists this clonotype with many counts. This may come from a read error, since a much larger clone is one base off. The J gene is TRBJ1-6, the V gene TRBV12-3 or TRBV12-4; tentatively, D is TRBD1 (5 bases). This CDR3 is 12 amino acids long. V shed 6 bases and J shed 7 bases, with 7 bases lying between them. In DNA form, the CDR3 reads TGTGCCAGCAGCGCAGGGAATTCACCCCTCCACTTT. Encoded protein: CASSAGNSPLHF.

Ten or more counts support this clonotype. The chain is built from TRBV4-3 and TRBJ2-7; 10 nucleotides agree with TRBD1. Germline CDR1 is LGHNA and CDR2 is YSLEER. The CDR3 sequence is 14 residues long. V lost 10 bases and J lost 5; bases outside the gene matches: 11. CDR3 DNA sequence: TGCGCCATCGCGGAGGGACAGGGGCTGAACGAGCAGTACTTC. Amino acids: CAIAEGQGLNEQYF.

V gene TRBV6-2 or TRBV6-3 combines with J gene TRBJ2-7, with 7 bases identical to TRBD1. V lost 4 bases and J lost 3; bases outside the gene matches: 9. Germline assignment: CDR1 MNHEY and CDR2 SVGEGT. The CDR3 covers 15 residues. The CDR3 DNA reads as TGTGCCAGCAGTTTTCCCCCGGGACAGTACTACGAGCAGTACTTC. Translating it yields CASSFPPGQYYEQYF.